A single TCR beta chain is shown here with its context. As yet, its antigen is unknown. Researchers barred patients who had uncontrolled infection, other autoimmune disease, pregnancy or lactation. The PBMCs had their origin in about 9.7 ml of fresh peripheral blood. Amplification yielded TCR beta CDR3 regions, with RNA transcripts as the source. Initially, a first-round RT-PCR of the TCR CDR3 employed the HTBI primer set. TCRdb analysed the multiplex PCR reads with MiXCR anew, one entry per CDR3 protein. The table lists more than 300,000 distinct CDR3 sequences, 17% of them singletons. The data belong to a study of T cells in Graves' hyperthyroidism and ophthalmopathy. The study, taken as a whole, reports: Among thyroid clonotypes expanded above 0.001, most also appeared in blood.

The V gene's germline CDR1 is SNHLY and CDR2 FYNNEI. The CDR3 runs 13 residues. Trimming took 6 bases from V and 3 from J, leaving 9 bases between them. The receptor was isolated from a woman aged 30 to 39 with Graves' hyperthyroidism that later progressed to Graves' ophthalmopathy. Sequencing input: blood. The V and J genes are TRBV2 and TRBJ1-5, with D unresolved. The CDR3 reads CASRRDVNQPQHF. CDR3 nucleotides: TGTGCCAGCAGGAGAGACGTCAATCAGCCCCAGCATTTT.